This TCR beta chain was retrieved from a study of blood T cell repertoires in COVID-19. Measured with immunoSEQ multiplex PCR; TCRdb has only the in-frame clones, and not every one. The sample includes fewer than 400,000 clones, over 85% of them seen just once. Two consecutive negative NP/OP PCR tests, clearance, or resolved symptoms defined Cohort 3 recovery. This receptor was taken from a woman aged 25 to 39 who had recovered from COVID-19. The sample taken for sequencing was PBMCs or T cells enriched from blood (not recorded which).

The CDR3 bases are TGCGCCAGCAGCTCGGACAGGGTGGAAGAGACCCAGTACTTC. This codes for CASSSDRVEETQYF. The chain uses TRBV5-1 and TRBJ2-5, with TRBD1 matching over 8 bases. The CDR3 has 14 residues. Germline lookup yields CDR1 SGHRS and CDR2 YFSETQ. V lost 3 bases and J lost 3; bases outside the gene matches: 4.